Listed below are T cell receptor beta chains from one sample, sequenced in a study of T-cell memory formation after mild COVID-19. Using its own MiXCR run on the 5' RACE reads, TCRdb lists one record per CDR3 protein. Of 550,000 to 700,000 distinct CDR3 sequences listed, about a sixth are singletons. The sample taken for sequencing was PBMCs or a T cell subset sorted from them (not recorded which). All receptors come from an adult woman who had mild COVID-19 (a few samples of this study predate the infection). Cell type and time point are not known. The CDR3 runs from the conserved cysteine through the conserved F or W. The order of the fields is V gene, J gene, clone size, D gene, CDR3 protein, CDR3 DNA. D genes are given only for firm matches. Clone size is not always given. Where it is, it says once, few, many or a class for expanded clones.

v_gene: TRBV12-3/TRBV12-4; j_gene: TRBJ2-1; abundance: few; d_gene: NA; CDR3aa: CASSSRGGRGQFF; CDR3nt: TGTGCCAGCAGTTCCCGGGGAGGTCGGGGGCAGTTCTTC
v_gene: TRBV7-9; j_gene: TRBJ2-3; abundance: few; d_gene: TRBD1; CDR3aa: CASSTPDRGTDTQYF; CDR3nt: TGTGCCAGCAGCACCCCTGACAGGGGAACAGATACGCAGTATTTT
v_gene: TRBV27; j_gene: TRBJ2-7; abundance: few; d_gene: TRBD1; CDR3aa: CASSLRDSDKRYEQYF; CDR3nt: TGTGCCAGCAGTTTAAGGGACAGCGATAAAAGGTACGAGCAGTACTTC
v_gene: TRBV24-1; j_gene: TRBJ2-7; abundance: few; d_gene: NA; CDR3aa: CATSDSGRGRLHEQYF; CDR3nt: TGTGCCACCAGTGATTCTGGCAGGGGAAGGTTACACGAGCAGTACTTC
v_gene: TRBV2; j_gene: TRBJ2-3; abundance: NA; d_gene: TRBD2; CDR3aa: CAVRLAGLTDTQYF; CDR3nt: TGTGCCGTCCGACTAGCGGGCCTCACAGATACGCAGTATTTT
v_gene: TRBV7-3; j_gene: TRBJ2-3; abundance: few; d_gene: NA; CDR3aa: CASSQVGGRAGDTQYF; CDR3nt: TGTGCCAGCAGCCAAGTGGGGGGACGGGCAGGGGATACGCAGTATTTT
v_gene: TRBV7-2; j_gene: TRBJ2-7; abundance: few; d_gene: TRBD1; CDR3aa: CASSSLGQGLWSYEQYF; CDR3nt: TGTGCCAGCAGCTCCCTCGGACAGGGATTGTGGAGCTACGAGCAGTACTTC
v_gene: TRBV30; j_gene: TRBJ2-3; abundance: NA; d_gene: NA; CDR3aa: CAWSEQGLSTDTQYF; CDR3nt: TGTGCCTGGAGTGAACAGGGATTGAGCACAGATACGCAGTATTTT
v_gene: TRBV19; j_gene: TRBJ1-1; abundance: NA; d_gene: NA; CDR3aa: CASSITGNTEAFF; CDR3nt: TGTGCCAGTAGTATAACGGGGAACACTGAAGCTTTCTTT
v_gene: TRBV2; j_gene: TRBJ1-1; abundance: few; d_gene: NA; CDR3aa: CASNRDVSTEAFF; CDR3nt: TGTGCCAGTAACAGGGATGTGAGCACTGAAGCTTTCTTT
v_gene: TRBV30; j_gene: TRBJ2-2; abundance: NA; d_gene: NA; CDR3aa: CAWSVSSPGTGELFF; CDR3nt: TGTGCCTGGAGTGTATCGAGCCCAGGGACCGGGGAGCTGTTTTTT
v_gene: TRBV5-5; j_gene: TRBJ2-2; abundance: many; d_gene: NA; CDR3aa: CASSLGQATGELFF; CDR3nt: TGTGCCAGCAGCTTGGGGCAGGCGACCGGGGAGCTGTTTTTT
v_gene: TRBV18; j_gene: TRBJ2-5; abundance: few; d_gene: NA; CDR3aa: CASSPGTSLTQETQYF; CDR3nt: TGTGCCAGCTCACCAGGGACAAGCCTGACACAAGAGACCCAGTACTTC
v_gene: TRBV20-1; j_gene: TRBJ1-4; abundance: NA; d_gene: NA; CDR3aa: CSARYRQDLF; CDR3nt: TGCAGTGCTAGATATCGGCAGGACCTATTT
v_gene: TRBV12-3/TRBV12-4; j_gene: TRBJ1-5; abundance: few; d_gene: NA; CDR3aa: CASSLDPEPQHF; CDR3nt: TGTGCCAGCAGTTTAGACCCCGAGCCCCAGCATTTT
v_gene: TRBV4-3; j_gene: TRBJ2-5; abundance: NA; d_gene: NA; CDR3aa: CASSQDLLDTETQYF; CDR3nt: TGCGCCAGCAGCCAAGATCTTCTGGACACGGAGACCCAGTACTTC
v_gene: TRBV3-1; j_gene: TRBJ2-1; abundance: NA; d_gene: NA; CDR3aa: CASSRPPSASYNEQFF; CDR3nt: TGTGCCAGCAGCCGCCCCCCTAGCGCTTCCTACAATGAGCAGTTCTTC
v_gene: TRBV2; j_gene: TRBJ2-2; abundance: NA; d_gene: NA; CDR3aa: CASSTHTGELFF; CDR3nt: TGTGCCAGCAGCACGCACACCGGGGAGCTGTTTTTT
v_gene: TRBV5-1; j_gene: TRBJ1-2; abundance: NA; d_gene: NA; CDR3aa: CASSLAVRLHGYTF; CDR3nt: TGCGCCAGCAGCTTGGCCGTAAGATTGCACGGCTACACCTTC
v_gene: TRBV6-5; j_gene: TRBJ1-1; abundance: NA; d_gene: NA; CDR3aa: CASMRPTGRLNTEAFF; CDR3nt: TGTGCCAGCATGAGGCCGACAGGCCGCCTGAACACTGAAGCTTTCTTT
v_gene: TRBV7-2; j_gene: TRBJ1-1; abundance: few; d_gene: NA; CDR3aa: CASSFDPQIMNTEAFF; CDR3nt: TGTGCCAGCAGCTTCGACCCCCAGATAATGAACACTGAAGCTTTCTTT
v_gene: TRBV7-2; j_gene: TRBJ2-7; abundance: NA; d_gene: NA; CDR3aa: CASSLPRVGEQYF; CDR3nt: TGTGCCAGCAGCTTGCCGAGGGTTGGCGAGCAGTACTTC
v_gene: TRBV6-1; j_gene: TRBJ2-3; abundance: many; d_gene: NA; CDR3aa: CASSDSFLSTDTQYF; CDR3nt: TGTGCCAGCAGTGATTCGTTTTTGAGCACAGATACGCAGTATTTT
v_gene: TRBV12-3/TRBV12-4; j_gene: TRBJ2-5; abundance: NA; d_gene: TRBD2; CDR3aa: CASSLGLAVKETQYF; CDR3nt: TGTGCCAGCAGTCTGGGACTAGCGGTTAAAGAGACCCAGTACTTC
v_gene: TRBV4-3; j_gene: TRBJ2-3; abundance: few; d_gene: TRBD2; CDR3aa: CASSQEVAAGGTDTQYF; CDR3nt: TGCGCCAGCAGCCAAGAAGTAGCGGCGGGGGGCACAGATACGCAGTATTTT
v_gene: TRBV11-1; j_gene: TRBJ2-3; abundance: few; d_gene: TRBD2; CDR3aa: CASSTGLAGADTQYF; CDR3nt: TGTGCCAGCAGTACGGGACTAGCGGGAGCAGATACGCAGTATTTT
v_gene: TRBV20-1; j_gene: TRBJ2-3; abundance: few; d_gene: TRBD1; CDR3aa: CSASGQGFTDTQYF; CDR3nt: TGCAGTGCTTCTGGACAGGGGTTCACAGATACGCAGTATTTT
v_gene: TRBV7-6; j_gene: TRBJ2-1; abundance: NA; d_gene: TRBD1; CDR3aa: CASSGRDQGVNEQFF; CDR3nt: TGTGCCAGCAGCGGACGGGACCAGGGGGTGAATGAGCAGTTCTTC
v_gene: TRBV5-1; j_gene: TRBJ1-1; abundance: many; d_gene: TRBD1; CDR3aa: CASSSDRVNTEAFF; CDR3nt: TGCGCCAGCAGCTCGGACAGGGTGAACACTGAAGCTTTCTTT
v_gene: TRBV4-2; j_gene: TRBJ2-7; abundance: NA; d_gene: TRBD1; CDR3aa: CASSQVRVGTARSYEQYF; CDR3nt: TGTGCCAGCAGCCAAGTAAGAGTCGGGACAGCTCGATCCTACGAGCAGTACTTC
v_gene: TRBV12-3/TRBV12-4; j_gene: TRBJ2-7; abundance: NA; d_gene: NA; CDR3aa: CASRTAPEVDEQYF; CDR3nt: TGTGCCAGCAGGACTGCCCCGGAGGTAGATGAGCAGTACTTC
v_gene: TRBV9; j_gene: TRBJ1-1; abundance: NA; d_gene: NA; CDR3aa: CASSAMEGNTEAFF; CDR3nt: TGTGCCAGCAGCGCCATGGAAGGGAACACTGAAGCTTTCTTT
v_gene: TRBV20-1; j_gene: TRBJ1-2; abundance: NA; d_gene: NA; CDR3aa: CSASPASGIRNYGYTF; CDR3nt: TGCAGTGCCAGTCCAGCCTCAGGTATCCGTAACTATGGCTACACCTTC
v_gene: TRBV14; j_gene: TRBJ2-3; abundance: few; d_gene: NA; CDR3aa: CASSQYLRTDTQYF; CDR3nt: TGTGCCAGCAGCCAGTATCTGCGCACAGATACGCAGTATTTT
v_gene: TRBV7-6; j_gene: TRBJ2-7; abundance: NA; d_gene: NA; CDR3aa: CASRTGHSYEQYF; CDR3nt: TGTGCCAGCAGGACAGGTCACTCCTACGAGCAGTACTTC
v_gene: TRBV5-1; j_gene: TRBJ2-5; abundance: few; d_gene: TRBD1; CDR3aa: CASSLGQGQVTQYF; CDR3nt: TGCGCCAGCAGCTTGGGACAGGGCCAAGTTACCCAGTACTTC
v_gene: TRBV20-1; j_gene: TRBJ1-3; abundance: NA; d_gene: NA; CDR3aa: CSARVTATDTIYF; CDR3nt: TGCAGTGCTAGGGTGACAGCCACCGACACCATATATTTT
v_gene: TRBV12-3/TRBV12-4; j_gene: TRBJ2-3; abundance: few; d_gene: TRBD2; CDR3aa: CASSQFLAGGNTDTQYF; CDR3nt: TGTGCCAGCAGTCAATTTCTAGCGGGGGGGAACACAGATACGCAGTATTTT
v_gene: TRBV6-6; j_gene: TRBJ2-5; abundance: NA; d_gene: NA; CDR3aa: CAVSIRGGKTQYF; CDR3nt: TGTGCCGTCAGCATCCGGGGCGGAAAGACCCAGTACTTC
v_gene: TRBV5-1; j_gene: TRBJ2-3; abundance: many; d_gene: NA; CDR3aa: CASSLPRDNPVISTDTQYF; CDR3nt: TGCGCCAGCAGCTTGCCGCGGGACAATCCCGTTATTAGCACAGATACGCAGTATTTT